Each of the 9 T cell receptor beta chains below was sequenced from the same sample in a study of blood T cells in healthy people across ages. The authors ran a second PCR of about 7 to 11 cycles using a sample-barcoded 5' primer and a J-beta primer mix. In TCRdb, the 5' RACE reads were re-called with MiXCR into one record per CDR3 protein. The sample carries 1.5 million to 2 million distinct CDR3 sequences, approximately 28% recorded once. Sequenced: blood. These receptors originate from a woman aged 25 to 39 in good health.

The chain couples TRBV20-1 to TRBJ2-3; D could derive from TRBD1 or TRBD2 (7 bases each). CDR1 DFQATT and CDR2 SNEGSKA come from the germline V gene (reference sequence). Trimming pared 6 bases from V and 4 bases from J, leaving 14 bases between. There are 13 residues in the CDR3. CDR3 residues: CSAPRGGSDTQYF. The DNA for the CDR3 is TGCAGTGCCCCCAGGGGGGGTTCAGATACGCAGTATTTT.

The chain combines TRBV3-1 with TRBJ1-6; TRBD1 matches 9 bases. Losses at the gene ends were 4 bases for V and 7 bases for J; bases not matched to a gene: 5. In germline, CDR1 is LGHDT, CDR2 YNNKEL (reference sequence). The length of the CDR3 is 15 residues. This chain's CDR3 is CASSRYGTGNSPLHF. The CDR3 coding sequence is TGTGCCAGCAGCCGCTACGGGACAGGGAATTCACCCCTCCACTTT.

The chain combines TRBV5-1 with TRBJ1-1; D is perhaps TRBD1 (5 bases). Germline lookup yields CDR1 SGHRS and CDR2 YFSETQ. CDR3 length equals 16 residues. V lost 4 bases and J lost 2, with 18 bases in between. CDR3 in DNA: TGCGCCAGCAGCCCTTACTCACAGGCGAGAAACACTGAAGCTTTCTTT. Amino acid sequence: CASSPYSQARNTEAFF. The variable domain in full, with the rest retrieved from reference TRBV5-1 and TRBJ1-1, is KAGVTQTPRYLIKTRGQQVTLSCSPISGHRSVSWYQQTPGQGLQFLFEYFSETQRNKGNFPGRFSGRQFSNSRSEMNVSTLELGDSALYLCASSPYSQARNTEAFFGQGTRLTVV.

With regard to this clonotype: At one end, the junction sequence differs from germline, possibly due to a read error. The chain uses TRBV6-5 and TRBJ1-2, with D uncertain. The germline V gene encodes CDR1 MNHEY and CDR2 SVGAGI. The CDR3 spans 14 residues. CDR3 sequence reads: CASGYSSANYGYTF. CDR3 DNA sequence: TGTGCCAGCGGTTACTCGTCAGCTAACTATGGCTACACCTTC.

The genes are TRBV29-1 and TRBJ1-2; 7 bases line up with TRBD1. The J segment lost 4 bases and the V segment lost 7 bases, leaving 12 bases of the junction unmatched. The germline gives CDR1 SQVTM, CDR2 ANQGSEA. The CDR3 has 14 residues. DNA for the CDR3: TGCAGCGCTGACGGGGGGGACAGCCCCTATGGCTACACCTTC. The encoded protein is CSADGGDSPYGYTF.

J is TRBJ2-7 and V is TRBV11-2; D uncertain. The germline V gene has CDR1 SGHAT and CDR2 FQNNGV. This CDR3 is 16 amino acids long. Deletions cut 5 bases from V and 0 bases from J, with 17 bases between. The CDR3, as DNA: TGTGCCAGCAGCCAATCCATCGCCCCGAGCTCCTACGAGCAGTACTTC. This codes for CASSQSIAPSSYEQYF. The entire variable domain, with the rest obtained from reference TRBV11-2 and TRBJ2-7, is as follows: EAGVAQSPRYKIIEKRQSVAFWCNPISGHATLYWYQQILGQGPKLLIQFQNNGVVDDSQLPKDRFSAERLKGVDSTLKIQPAKLEDSAVYLCASSQSIAPSSYEQYFGPGTRLTVT.

The V gene is TRBV28, the J gene TRBJ1-6; D may be TRBD1 (5 bases). The germline CDR1 and CDR2 sequences are MDHEN and SYDVKM. Trimming took off 4 bases at V and 6 bases at J, with 16 bases between the two ends. The CDR3 is 16 residues long. The chain's CDR3 is CASSYIVGTVNSPLHF. In DNA, the CDR3 is TGTGCCAGCAGTTATATCGTCGGGACGGTTAATTCACCCCTCCACTTT.

This clonotype was counted between two and nine times. J is TRBJ2-1 and V is TRBV12-3 or TRBV12-4, with 10 positions matching TRBD1. This CDR3 contains 16 residues. J was trimmed by 3 bases and V by 5 bases; bases with no gene match: 7. The CDR3 coding sequence is TGTGCCAGCAGTGGGTACCGGACAGGGGGCTACAATGAGCAGTTCTTC. Encoded protein: CASSGYRTGGYNEQFF.

The chain links TRBV4-3 to TRBJ1-2; 7 nucleotides agree with TRBD1. The CDR3 consists of 16 residues. Losses at the gene ends were 2 bases for V and 6 bases for J; bases not matched to a gene: 12. Germline V gene lookup returns CDR1 LGHNA and CDR2 YSLEER. The CDR3 is CASSQRTAGGRDGYTF. The DNA for the CDR3 is TGCGCCAGCAGCCAAAGGACAGCAGGGGGAAGGGATGGCTACACCTTC.